Listed below are T cell receptor beta chains from one sample, sequenced in a study of blood T cell repertoires in COVID-19. Data came from immunoSEQ multiplex PCR; TCRdb stores just in-frame clones and leaves some out. This sample carries roughly 46,000 clones, roughly four fifths of them seen once, and the ten largest clones take just over 8.5%. The sample taken for sequencing was peripheral blood. These receptors came from a man in his 60s with acute or convalescent COVID-19. CDR3s include the opening cysteine and the closing phenylalanine or tryptophan. Each record gives: clone size, J gene, V gene, D gene, CDR3 protein, CDR3 DNA. A D gene is named only where the DNA matches it firmly. Rows may omit the clone size; those that give it use once, few, many or a size class.

few	TRBJ1-2	TRBV19	TRBD1	CASRVPGQRNYGYTF	TGTGCCAGTAGGGTCCCGGGACAGAGAAACTATGGCTACACCTTC
NA	TRBJ2-1	TRBV30	NA	CAWSVMAGRQGIYEQFF	TGTGCCTGGAGTGTCATGGCCGGGAGACAGGGAATCTACGAGCAGTTCTTC
NA	TRBJ1-4	TRBV5-1	TRBD1	CASSEQGEGEKLFF	TGCGCCAGCAGCGAACAGGGGGAAGGTGAAAAACTGTTTTTT
NA	TRBJ1-6	TRBV25-1	NA	CASRETLDSYNSPLHF	TGTGCCAGCAGGGAGACACTAGACTCCTATAATTCACCCCTCCACTTT
few	TRBJ1-1	TRBV21-1	NA	CASRGWTDHTEAFF	TGTGCCAGCAGAGGGTGGACAGACCACACTGAAGCTTTCTTT
once	TRBJ2-2	TRBV7-8	NA	CASSPIGTANTGELFF	TGTGCCAGCAGCCCGATTGGCACAGCCAACACCGGGGAGCTGTTTTTT
NA	TRBJ2-7	TRBV19	NA	CATKPSAQGYEQYF	TGTGCCACCAAACCCTCAGCACAGGGCTACGAGCAGTACTTC
once	TRBJ2-2	TRBV9	NA	CASSPPDRGQNGELFF	TGTGCCAGCAGCCCCCCCGACAGAGGTCAGAACGGGGAGCTGTTTTTT
once	TRBJ2-7	TRBV29-1	NA	CSVEAGGAGDEQYF	TGCAGCGTTGAGGCAGGGGGCGCGGGGGACGAGCAGTACTTC
NA	TRBJ1-2	TRBV18	TRBD1	CASSPQGAKGYTF	TGTGCCAGCTCACCACAGGGGGCGAAGGGCTACACCTTC
NA	TRBJ1-1	TRBV7-2	TRBD1	CASSLRQGITEAFF	TGTGCCAGCAGCTTGCGACAGGGGATCACTGAAGCTTTCTTT
NA	TRBJ1-6	TRBV19	NA	CASSIQGYGQESPLHF	TGTGCCAGTAGTATTCAGGGGTACGGTCAAGAGTCACCCCTCCACTTT
NA	TRBJ1-2	TRBV6-1	NA	CASSDVGSGYTF	TGTGCCAGCAGTGATGTAGGGAGCGGCTACACCTTC
NA	TRBJ2-1	TRBV4-1	NA	CASSQVVGVEQFF	TGCGCCAGCAGCCAAGTGGTAGGGGTTGAGCAGTTCTTC
NA	TRBJ2-7	TRBV12-3/TRBV12-4	NA	CASSLASYEQYF	TGTGCCAGCAGTTTGGCCTCCTACGAGCAGTACTTC
few	TRBJ1-5	TRBV19	NA	CASRDRINQPQHF	TGTGCCAGTAGGGACAGAATCAATCAGCCCCAGCATTTT
NA	TRBJ2-6	TRBV13	NA	CASSLTSGVGANVLTF	TGTGCCAGCAGCCTTACGTCCGGGGTTGGGGCCAACGTCCTGACTTTC
NA	TRBJ1-4	TRBV3-1/TRBV3-2	NA	CASSPSTEDYEKLFF	TGTGCCAGCAGCCCGTCGACCGAGGACTATGAAAAACTGTTTTTT
NA	TRBJ1-4	TRBV3-1/TRBV3-2	NA	CASRRATNEKLFF	TGTGCCAGCAGGAGGGCGACTAATGAAAAACTGTTTTTT
NA	TRBJ2-5	TRBV7-6	TRBD1	CASRQTGTGSQETQYF	TGTGCCAGCAGGCAAACCGGGACAGGGAGCCAAGAGACCCAGTACTTC
NA	TRBJ1-6	TRBV11-2	TRBD1	CASSLGETGGSPLHF	TGTGCCAGCAGCTTAGGGGAGACAGGGGGTTCACCCCTCCACTTT
NA	TRBJ1-1	TRBV30	TRBD1	CAWTAGGTEAFF	TGTGCCTGGACCGCAGGGGGGACTGAAGCTTTCTTT
NA	TRBJ1-6	TRBV9	NA	CASSMGLTNSPLHF	TGTGCCAGCAGCATGGGACTGACTAATTCACCCCTCCACTTT
NA	TRBJ1-1	TRBV29-1	TRBD1	CSVGTGERMNTEAFF	TGCAGCGTGGGGACAGGGGAAAGGATGAACACTGAAGCTTTCTTT
NA	TRBJ1-1	TRBV2	NA	CASSGEVMNTEAFF	TGTGCCAGCAGTGGGGAGGTCATGAACACTGAAGCTTTCTTT
NA	TRBJ1-2	TRBV7-2	TRBD1	CASSLGGQGTRHGYTF	TGTGCCAGCAGCTTGGGTGGACAGGGAACCCGGCACGGCTACACCTTC
NA	TRBJ1-1	TRBV24-1	NA	CATSDGGAGARAFF	TGTGCCACCAGTGATGGGGGAGCGGGGGCCCGGGCTTTCTTT
NA	TRBJ2-5	TRBV4-1	TRBD1	CASSQDPTGVQETQYF	TGCGCCAGCAGCCAAGACCCCACAGGGGTCCAAGAGACCCAGTACTTC
NA	TRBJ2-3	TRBV3-1/TRBV3-2	NA	CASSQGGGATDTQYF	TGTGCCAGCAGCCAAGGAGGGGGGGCGACAGATACGCAGTATTTT
NA	TRBJ2-3	TRBV7-6	NA	CASSLVQTDTQYF	TGTGCCAGCAGCTTAGTTCAGACAGATACGCAGTATTTT
NA	TRBJ1-5	TRBV6-5	TRBD1	CASSTGQGVNQPQHF	TGTGCCAGCAGCACCGGACAGGGGGTAAATCAGCCCCAGCATTTT
once	TRBJ1-2	TRBV30	NA	CAWKEQGFYYGYTF	TGTGCCTGGAAAGAACAGGGATTTTATTATGGCTACACCTTC
NA	TRBJ2-3	TRBV11-2	NA	CASSLNLLSNTDTQYF	TGTGCCAGCAGCTTAAACCTCCTCAGTAACACAGATACGCAGTATTTT
once	TRBJ1-6	TRBV30	TRBD1	CAGGRDRRVIDSPLHF	TGTGCCGGCGGCCGGGACAGGAGGGTGATCGATTCACCCCTCCACTTT
NA	TRBJ1-5	TRBV11-1	NA	CASSFPGQPQHF	TGTGCCAGCAGCTTCCCCGGTCAGCCCCAGCATTTT
NA	TRBJ1-1	TRBV4-1	NA	CASSPRTDPNTEAFF	TGCGCCAGCAGCCCGAGGACTGACCCGAACACTGAAGCTTTCTTT
NA	TRBJ2-1	TRBV11-2	NA	CASRKEGDYNEQFF	TGTGCCAGCAGGAAAGAGGGGGACTACAATGAGCAGTTCTTC
NA	TRBJ2-1	TRBV27	TRBD2	CASSHQLAGGPNNEQFF	TGTGCCAGCAGCCATCAACTAGCGGGGGGTCCTAACAATGAGCAGTTCTTC
NA	TRBJ1-5	TRBV19	TRBD1	CASRFTGGSNQPQHF	TGTGCCAGTAGGTTCACAGGGGGCAGCAATCAGCCCCAGCATTTT
NA	TRBJ2-7	TRBV5-6	NA	CASSLGTATYEQYF	TGTGCCAGCAGCTTGGGGACAGCCACCTACGAGCAGTACTTC
NA	TRBJ2-2	TRBV24-1	NA	CATSGAVNTGELFF	TGTGCCACCTCAGGGGCGGTAAACACCGGGGAGCTGTTTTTT
NA	TRBJ1-6	TRBV6-1	NA	CASSEGGLNNSPLHF	TGTGCCAGCAGTGAGGGGGGTTTAAATAATTCACCCCTCCACTTT
NA	TRBJ1-4	TRBV5-5	NA	CASSEGEATNEKLFF	TGTGCCAGCAGCGAGGGAGAAGCAACTAATGAAAAACTGTTTTTT
NA	TRBJ2-2	TRBV19	TRBD1	CASSTRTGSGELFF	TGTGCCAGTAGTACCCGGACAGGGTCCGGGGAGCTGTTTTTT
NA	TRBJ2-1	TRBV29-1	NA	CSVEPPTGRHNEQFF	TGCAGCGTTGAGCCCCCGACAGGACGCCACAATGAGCAGTTCTTC
NA	TRBJ2-2	TRBV28	NA	CASSPLRGSHTGELFF	TGTGCCAGCAGTCCCCTCCGGGGGAGCCACACCGGGGAGCTGTTTTTT
NA	TRBJ2-3	TRBV6-5	NA	CASSPTPSLGDTQYF	TGTGCCAGCAGTCCCACCCCCTCCCTAGGAGATACGCAGTATTTT
NA	TRBJ1-2	TRBV7-2	NA	CASSLVEGDYGYTF	TGTGCCAGCAGCTTAGTTGAGGGAGACTATGGCTACACCTTC
once	TRBJ1-1	TRBV6-1	NA	CASSDRPEGTEAFF	TGTGCCAGCAGTGACCGACCTGAGGGCACTGAAGCTTTCTTT
NA	TRBJ1-2	TRBV5-1	TRBD1	CASSPGQGISWDGYTF	TGCGCCAGCAGCCCGGGACAGGGAATTAGTTGGGATGGCTACACCTTC
NA	TRBJ2-1	TRBV6-2/TRBV6-3	NA	CASSSRLPTSEQFF	TGTGCCAGCAGTTCCCGCCTCCCGACTAGTGAGCAGTTCTTC
once	TRBJ1-1	TRBV5-1	TRBD1	CASSSQGVGTEAFF	TGCGCCAGCAGCTCCCAGGGGGTAGGAACTGAAGCTTTCTTT
NA	TRBJ2-7	TRBV27	TRBD1	CASSLWGDRAYEQYF	TGTGCCAGCAGTTTATGGGGGGACAGGGCCTACGAGCAGTACTTC
NA	TRBJ2-7	TRBV2	TRBD2	CASNSAGTKNHYEQYF	TGTGCCAGCAATTCAGCGGGGACCAAGAACCACTACGAGCAGTACTTC
NA	TRBJ1-2	TRBV7-2	TRBD1	CASSLMTGEGYGYTF	TGTGCCAGCAGCTTAATGACAGGGGAAGGGTATGGCTACACCTTC
NA	TRBJ2-7	TRBV19	NA	CASSMGQDGVYEQYF	TGTGCCAGTAGTATGGGTCAGGACGGGGTCTACGAGCAGTACTTC
NA	TRBJ2-1	TRBV5-1	NA	CASRRAGPVNEQFF	TGCGCCAGCAGGAGAGCGGGCCCCGTCAATGAGCAGTTCTTC
NA	TRBJ1-4	TRBV2	TRBD1	CASRDREEKLFF	TGTGCCAGCAGGGACAGGGAAGAAAAACTGTTTTTT